This T cell receptor (beta chain) comes out of a study of cytomegalovirus exposure and HLA in healthy donors. Study details: Most donors, around 81% of 350 to 450 genotyped, fell in the Caucasian-associated ancestry cluster.

CDR3 length: 15 amino acids. Germline V gene data show CDR1 as WNHNN and CDR2 as SYGVQD (reference sequence). V lost 3 bases, J lost 5 bases, and 17 bases lay in between. The donors gave bone marrow, and they were healthy. PCR was performed using 60 Vbeta and 13 Jbeta primers. Here immunoSEQ multiplex PCR was the method, and the copy in TCRdb shows in-frame clones only, minus some. The sample consists of 120,000 or so clones, approximately 83% of them appearing once. Study-wide results and limits: A later analysis, which compared TCR beta chains of equal frequency, found the HLA-associated ones more clonally expanded.

With regard to this clone: Its antigen is not identified.

The chain couples TRBV10-1 to TRBJ2-7; D is perhaps TRBD2 (5 bases). This TCR was recovered from a woman aged 40 to 50 in good health and CMV-seropositive. The sequenced sample was PBMCs. CDR3 sequence: CASSDGGPRGDEQYF. The CDR3 DNA reads TGCGCCAGCAGTGACGGCGGGCCCCGGGGAGACGAGCAGTACTTC.